This T cell receptor beta chain stems from a study of PD-1 blockade in classical Hodgkin lymphoma. Each of the patients experienced relapse following autologous stem cell transplantation, and their brentuximab vedotin exposure differed. The germline gives CDR1 MNHNY, CDR2 SVGAGI (reference sequence). The J segment lost 3 bases and the V segment lost 0 bases, leaving 0 bases of the junction unmatched. This CDR3 has 15 residues. The method was immunoSEQ multiplex PCR; TCRdb's version includes in-frame clones alone and lacks a portion of them. The sample lists about 62,000 clones, about 91% occurring once.

V gene TRBV6-6 combines with J gene TRBJ2-7; 12 nucleotides match TRBD2. The source was peripheral blood mononuclear cells (PBMCs), collected at baseline. This sequence originates from a human donor with classical Hodgkin lymphoma. The CDR3 DNA is TGTGCCAGCAGTTACTCGACTAGCGGGGGCTACGAGCAGTACTTC. This translates into CASSYSTSGGYEQYF.